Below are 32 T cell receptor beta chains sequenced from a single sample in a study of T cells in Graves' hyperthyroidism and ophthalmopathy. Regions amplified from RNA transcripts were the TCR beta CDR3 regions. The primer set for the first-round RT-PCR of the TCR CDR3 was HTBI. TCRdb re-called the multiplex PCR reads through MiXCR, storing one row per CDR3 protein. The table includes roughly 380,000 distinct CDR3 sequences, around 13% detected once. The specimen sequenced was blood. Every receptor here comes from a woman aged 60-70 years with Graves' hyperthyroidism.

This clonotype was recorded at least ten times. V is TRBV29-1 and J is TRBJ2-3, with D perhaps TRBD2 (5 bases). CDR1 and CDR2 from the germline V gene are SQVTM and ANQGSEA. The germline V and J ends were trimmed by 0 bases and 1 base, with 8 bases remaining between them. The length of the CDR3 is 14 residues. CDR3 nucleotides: TGCAGCGTTGAAGACGGAGGAGGCACAGATACGCAGTATTTT. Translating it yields CSVEDGGGTDTQYF.

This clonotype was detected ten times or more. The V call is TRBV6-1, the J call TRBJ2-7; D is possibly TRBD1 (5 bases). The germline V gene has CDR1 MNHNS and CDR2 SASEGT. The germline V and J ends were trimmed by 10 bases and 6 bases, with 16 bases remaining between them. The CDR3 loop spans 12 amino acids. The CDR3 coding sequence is TGTGCCACTACAGGCAGGCTCGGCGAGCAGTACTTC. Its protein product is CATTGRLGEQYF.

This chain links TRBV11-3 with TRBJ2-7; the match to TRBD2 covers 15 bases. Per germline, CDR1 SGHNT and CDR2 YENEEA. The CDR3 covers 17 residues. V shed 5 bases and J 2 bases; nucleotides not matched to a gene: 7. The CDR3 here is CASSPGLAGGIPYEQYF. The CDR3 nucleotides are TGTGCCAGCAGCCCGGGACTAGCGGGAGGAATCCCCTACGAGCAGTACTTC.

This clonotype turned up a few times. In DNA form, the CDR3 reads TGTGCCAGCAGCTCCGGGGACAGGGGAATAGAGACCCAGTACTTC. Amino acid sequence: CASSSGDRGIETQYF. The V call is TRBV7-8, the J call TRBJ2-5; TRBD1 aligns across 10 bases. There are 15 residues in the CDR3. The trim removed 4 bases at V and 4 bases at J, leaving 6 bases unmatched. Germline CDR1 SGHVS, CDR2 FQNEAQ.

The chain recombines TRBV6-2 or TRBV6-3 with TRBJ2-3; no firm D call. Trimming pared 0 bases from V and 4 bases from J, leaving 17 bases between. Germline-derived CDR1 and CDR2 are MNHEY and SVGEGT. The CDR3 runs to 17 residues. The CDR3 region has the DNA TGTGCCAGCAGTTACTCGAAGGTGGCTTCCCGCGCAGATACGCAGTATTTT. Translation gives CASSYSKVASRADTQYF.

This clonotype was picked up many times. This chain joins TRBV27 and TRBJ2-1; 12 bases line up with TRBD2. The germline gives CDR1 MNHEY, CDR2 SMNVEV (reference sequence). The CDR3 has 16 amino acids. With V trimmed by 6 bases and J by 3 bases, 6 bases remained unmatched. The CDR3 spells CASRQGTSGFYNEQFF. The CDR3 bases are TGTGCCAGCAGGCAGGGGACTAGCGGGTTCTACAATGAGCAGTTCTTC.

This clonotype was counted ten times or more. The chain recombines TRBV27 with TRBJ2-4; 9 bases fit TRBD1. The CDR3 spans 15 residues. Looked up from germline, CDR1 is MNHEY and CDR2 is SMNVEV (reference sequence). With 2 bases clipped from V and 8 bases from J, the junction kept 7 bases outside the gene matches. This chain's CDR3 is CASSLGGTGTDIQYF. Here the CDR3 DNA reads TGTGCCAGCAGTTTAGGGGGGACAGGGACGGACATTCAGTACTTC.

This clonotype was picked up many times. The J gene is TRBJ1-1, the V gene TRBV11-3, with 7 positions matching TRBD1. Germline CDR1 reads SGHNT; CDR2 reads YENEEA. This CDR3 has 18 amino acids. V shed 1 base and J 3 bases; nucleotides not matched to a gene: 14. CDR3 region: CASSLGGTAGGSDTEAFF. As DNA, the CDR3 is TGTGCCAGCAGCTTAGGGGGGACAGCGGGCGGTTCGGACACTGAAGCTTTCTTT.

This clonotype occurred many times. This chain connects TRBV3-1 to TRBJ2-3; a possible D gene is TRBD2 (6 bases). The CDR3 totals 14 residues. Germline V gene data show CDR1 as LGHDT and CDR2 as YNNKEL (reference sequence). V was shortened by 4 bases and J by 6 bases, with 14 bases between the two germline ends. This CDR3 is CASSLTGVGDTQYF. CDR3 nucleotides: TGTGCCAGCAGCCTAACGGGGGTTGGCGATACGCAGTATTTT.

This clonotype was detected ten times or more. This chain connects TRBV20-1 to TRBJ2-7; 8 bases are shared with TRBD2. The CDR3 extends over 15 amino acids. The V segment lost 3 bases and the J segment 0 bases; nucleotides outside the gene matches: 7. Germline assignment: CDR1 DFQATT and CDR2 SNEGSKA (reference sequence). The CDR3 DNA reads TGCAGTGCTAGTCGGGAGGGCAGGAGCTCCTACGAGCAGTACTTC. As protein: CSASREGRSSYEQYF.

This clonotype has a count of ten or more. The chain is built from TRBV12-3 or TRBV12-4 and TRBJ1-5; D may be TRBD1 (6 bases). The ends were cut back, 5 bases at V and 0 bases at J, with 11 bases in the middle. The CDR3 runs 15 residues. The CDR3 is CASSVQGNSNQPQHF. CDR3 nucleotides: TGTGCCAGCAGTGTACAGGGTAATAGCAATCAGCCCCAGCATTTT.

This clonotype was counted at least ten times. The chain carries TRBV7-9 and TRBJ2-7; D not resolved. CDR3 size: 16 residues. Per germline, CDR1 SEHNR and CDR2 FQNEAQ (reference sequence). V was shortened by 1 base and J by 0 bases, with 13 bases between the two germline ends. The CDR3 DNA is TGTGCCAGCAGCTTAGAAGGAACCGGTTTCTCCTACGAGCAGTACTTC. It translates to CASSLEGTGFSYEQYF.

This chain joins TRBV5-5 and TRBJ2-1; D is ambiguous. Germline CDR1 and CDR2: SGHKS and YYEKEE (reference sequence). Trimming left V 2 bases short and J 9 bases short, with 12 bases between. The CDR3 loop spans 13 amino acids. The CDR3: CASSFFGVAEQFF. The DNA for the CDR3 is TGTGCCAGCAGCTTTTTCGGAGTGGCTGAGCAGTTCTTC.

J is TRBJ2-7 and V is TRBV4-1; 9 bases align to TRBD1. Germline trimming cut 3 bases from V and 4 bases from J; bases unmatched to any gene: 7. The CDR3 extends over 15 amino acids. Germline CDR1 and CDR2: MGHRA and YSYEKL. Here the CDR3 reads CASSHHRGRGYEQYF. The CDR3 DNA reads TGCGCCAGCAGCCACCACAGGGGGCGCGGATACGAGCAGTACTTC.

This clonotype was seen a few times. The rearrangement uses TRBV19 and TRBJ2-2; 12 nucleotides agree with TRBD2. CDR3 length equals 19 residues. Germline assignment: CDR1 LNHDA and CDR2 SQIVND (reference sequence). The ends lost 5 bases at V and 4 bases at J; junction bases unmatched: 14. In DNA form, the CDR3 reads TGTGCCAGTAGTCCCCGGACTAGCGGGATCCTTCGGGGCACCGGGGAGCTGTTTTTT. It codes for CASSPRTSGILRGTGELFF.

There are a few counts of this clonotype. CDR3 sequence: CASSTGTDSYEQYF. DNA of the CDR3: TGTGCCAGCAGCACCGGGACAGACTCCTACGAGCAGTACTTC. The chain has TRBV7-8 and TRBJ2-7; 7 bases fit TRBD1. The CDR3 is made up of 14 amino acids. With 5 bases clipped from V and 0 bases from J, the junction kept 4 bases outside the gene matches. Per germline, CDR1 SGHVS and CDR2 FQNEAQ.

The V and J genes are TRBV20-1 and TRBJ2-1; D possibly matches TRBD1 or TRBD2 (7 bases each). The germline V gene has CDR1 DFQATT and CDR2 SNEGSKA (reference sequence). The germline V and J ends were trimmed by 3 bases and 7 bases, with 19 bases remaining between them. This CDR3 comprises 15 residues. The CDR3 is CSASPTGRGGNEQFF. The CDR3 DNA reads TGCAGTGCTAGCCCGACAGGGAGGGGAGGGAATGAGCAGTTCTTC.

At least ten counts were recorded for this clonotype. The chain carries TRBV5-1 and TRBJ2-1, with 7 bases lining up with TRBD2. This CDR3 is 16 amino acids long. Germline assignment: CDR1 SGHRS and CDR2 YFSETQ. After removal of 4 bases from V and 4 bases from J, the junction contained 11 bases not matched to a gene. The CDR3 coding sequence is TGCGCCAGCAGCCTCTCCTTAAGCGGGAAATACAATGAGCAGTTCTTC. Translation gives CASSLSLSGKYNEQFF.

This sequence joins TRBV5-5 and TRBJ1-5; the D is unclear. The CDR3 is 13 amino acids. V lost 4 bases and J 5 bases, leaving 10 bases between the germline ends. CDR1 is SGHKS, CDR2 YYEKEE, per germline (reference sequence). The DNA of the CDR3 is TGTGCCAGCAGCCGGACCCTGGATCAGCCCCAGCATTTT. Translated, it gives CASSRTLDQPQHF.

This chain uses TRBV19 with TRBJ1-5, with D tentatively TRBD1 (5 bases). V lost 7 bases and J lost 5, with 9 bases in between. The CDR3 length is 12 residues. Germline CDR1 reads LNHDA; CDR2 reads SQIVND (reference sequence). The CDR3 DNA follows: TGTGCCAGTATACGAGGGGATCAGCCCCAGCATTTT. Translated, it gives CASIRGDQPQHF.

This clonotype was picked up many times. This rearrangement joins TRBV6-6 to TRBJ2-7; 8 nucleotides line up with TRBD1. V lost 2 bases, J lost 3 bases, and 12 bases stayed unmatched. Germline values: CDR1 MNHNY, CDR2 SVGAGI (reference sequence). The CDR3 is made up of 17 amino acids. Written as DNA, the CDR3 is TGTGCCAGCAGTTACGCTTTACCGAGACAGGGGTTCTACGAGCAGTACTTC. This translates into CASSYALPRQGFYEQYF.

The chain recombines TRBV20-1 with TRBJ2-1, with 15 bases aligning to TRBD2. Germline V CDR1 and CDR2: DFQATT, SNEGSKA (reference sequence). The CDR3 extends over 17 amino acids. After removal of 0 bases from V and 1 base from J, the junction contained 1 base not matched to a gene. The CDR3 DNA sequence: TGCAGTGCTAGAGACGGGACTAGCGGGAGGTCCTACAATGAGCAGTTCTTC. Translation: CSARDGTSGRSYNEQFF.

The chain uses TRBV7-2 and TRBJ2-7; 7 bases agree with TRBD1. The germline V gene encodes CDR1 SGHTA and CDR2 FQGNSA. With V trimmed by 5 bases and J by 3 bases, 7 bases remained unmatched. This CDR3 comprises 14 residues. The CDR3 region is CASSVTGSYYEQYF. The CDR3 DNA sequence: TGTGCCAGCAGCGTGACAGGGTCCTACTACGAGCAGTACTTC.

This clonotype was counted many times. The CDR3 protein is CASSPPGQGDNQPQHF. CDR3 nucleotides: TGTGCCAGCTCACCACCGGGACAGGGGGACAATCAGCCCCAGCATTTT. The chain links TRBV18 to TRBJ1-5; the match to TRBD1 covers 11 bases. V lost 0 bases, J lost 3 bases, and 1 base stayed unmatched. Germline lookup yields CDR1 KGHSH and CDR2 LQKENI. The CDR3 is made up of 16 amino acids.

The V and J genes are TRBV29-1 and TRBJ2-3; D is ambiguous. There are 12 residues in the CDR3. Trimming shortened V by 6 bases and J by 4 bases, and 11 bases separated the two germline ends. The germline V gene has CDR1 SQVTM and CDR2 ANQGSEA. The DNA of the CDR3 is TGCAGCGTCCCCCGCGCCTCAGATACGCAGTATTTT. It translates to CSVPRASDTQYF.

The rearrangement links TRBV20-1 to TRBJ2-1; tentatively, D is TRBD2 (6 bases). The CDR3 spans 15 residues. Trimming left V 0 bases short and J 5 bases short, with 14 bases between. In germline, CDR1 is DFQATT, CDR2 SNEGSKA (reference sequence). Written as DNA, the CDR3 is TGCAGTGCTAGAGATCCGCTAGCGAGACACAATGAGCAGTTCTTC. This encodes CSARDPLARHNEQFF.

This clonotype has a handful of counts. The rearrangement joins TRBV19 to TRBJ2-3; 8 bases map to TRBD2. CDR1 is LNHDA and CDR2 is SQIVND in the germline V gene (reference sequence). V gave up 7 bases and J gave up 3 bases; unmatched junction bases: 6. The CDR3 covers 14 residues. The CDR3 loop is CASKAGGGTDTQYF. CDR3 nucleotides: TGTGCCAGTAAGGCGGGAGGAGGAACAGATACGCAGTATTTT. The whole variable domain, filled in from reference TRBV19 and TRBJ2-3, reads DGGITQSPKYLFRKEGQNVTLSCEQNLNHDAMYWYRQDPGQGLRLIYYSQIVNDFQKGDIAEGYSVSREKKESFPLTVTSAQKNPTAFYLCASKAGGGTDTQYFGPGTRLTVL.

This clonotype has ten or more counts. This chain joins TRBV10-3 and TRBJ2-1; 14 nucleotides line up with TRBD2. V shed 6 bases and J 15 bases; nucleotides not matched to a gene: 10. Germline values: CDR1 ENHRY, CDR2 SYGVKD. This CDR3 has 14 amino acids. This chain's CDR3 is CAISATGTSGRGFF. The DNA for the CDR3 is TGTGCCATCAGCGCCACCGGGACTAGCGGGAGAGGGTTCTTC.

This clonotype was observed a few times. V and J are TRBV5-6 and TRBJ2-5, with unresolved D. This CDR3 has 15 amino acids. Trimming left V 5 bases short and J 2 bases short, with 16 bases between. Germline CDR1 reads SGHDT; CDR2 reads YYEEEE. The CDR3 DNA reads TGTGCCAGCAGACCCCGTTGGGGAAATCAAGAGACCCAGTACTTC. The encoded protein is CASRPRWGNQETQYF.

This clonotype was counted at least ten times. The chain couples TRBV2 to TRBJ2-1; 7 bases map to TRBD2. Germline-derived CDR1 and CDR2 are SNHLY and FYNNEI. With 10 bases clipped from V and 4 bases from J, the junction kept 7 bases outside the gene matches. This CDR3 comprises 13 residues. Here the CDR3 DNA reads TGTGCCACCCAGGTGGGGGGGTACAATGAGCAGTTCTTC. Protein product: CATQVGGYNEQFF.

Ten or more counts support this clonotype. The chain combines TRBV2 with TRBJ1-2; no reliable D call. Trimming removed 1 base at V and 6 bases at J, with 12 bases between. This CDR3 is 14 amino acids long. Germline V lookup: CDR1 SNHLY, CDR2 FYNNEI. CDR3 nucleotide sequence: TGTGCCAGCAGTGAAGGGTCGACACGGCATGGCTACACCTTC. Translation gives CASSEGSTRHGYTF. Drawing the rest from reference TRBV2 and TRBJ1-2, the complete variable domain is EPEVTQTPSHQVTQMGQEVILRCVPISNHLYFYWYRQILGQKVEFLVSFYNNEISEKSEIFDDQFSVERPDGSNFTLKIRSTKLEDSAMYFCASSEGSTRHGYTFGSGTRLTVV.

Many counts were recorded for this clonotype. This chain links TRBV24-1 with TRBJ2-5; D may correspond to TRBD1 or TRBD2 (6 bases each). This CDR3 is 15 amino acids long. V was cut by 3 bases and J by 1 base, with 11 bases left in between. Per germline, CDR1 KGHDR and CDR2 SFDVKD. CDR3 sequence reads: CATSDGGTPQETQYF. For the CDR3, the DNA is TGTGCCACCAGTGATGGCGGGACACCCCAAGAGACCCAGTACTTC.